The sequence of this TCR beta chain was determined in a study of Ad26.COV2.S vaccination and SARS-CoV-2 variants. Findings and caveats of the study: Vaccinees and placebo recipients showed similar non-spike TCR breadth.

Treatment in this sample: 19 received Ad26.COV2.S at low or high dose, single or two shots; 5 received placebo; per-sample allocation not given. After the first vaccine or placebo injection, samples were drawn on day 63. As concerns this clone: What it binds is unknown.

CDR3 length: 17 residues. The germline gives CDR1 SGHNT, CDR2 YYREEE (reference sequence). Trimming removed 0 bases from V and 5 bases from J, with 20 bases in between. TCRdb keeps only in-frame clones here, not all; method: immunoSEQ multiplex PCR. The table records hundreds of thousands of clones, roughly 90% of them present only once. The sequencing here drew on peripheral blood, taken in a trial of Ad26.COV2.S vaccine versus placebo. The V and J genes are TRBV5-4 and TRBJ1-1, with a weak D call TRBD1 (6 bases). The TCR was taken from a person aged 18 to 65 who received the Ad26.COV2.S COVID-19 vaccine or a placebo. Written as DNA, the CDR3 is TGTGCCAGCAGCTTGGGGGCCAGGACAGCCGGGGAAACTGAAGCTTTCTTT. This sequence encodes CASSLGARTAGETEAFF.